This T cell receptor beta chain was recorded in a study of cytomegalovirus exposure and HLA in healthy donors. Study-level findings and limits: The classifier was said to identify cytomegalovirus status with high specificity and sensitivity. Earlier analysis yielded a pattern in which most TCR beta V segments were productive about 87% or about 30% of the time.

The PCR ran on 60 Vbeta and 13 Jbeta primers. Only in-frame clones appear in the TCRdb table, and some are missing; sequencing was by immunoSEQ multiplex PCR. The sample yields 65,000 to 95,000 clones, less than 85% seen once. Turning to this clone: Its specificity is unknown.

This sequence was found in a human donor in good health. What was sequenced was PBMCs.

The CDR3 loop reads CAWSLYLAGTEAFF. In DNA, the CDR3 is TGTGCCTGGAGTTTATATTTGGCGGGCACTGAAGCTTTCTTT. This sequence joins TRBV30 and TRBJ1-1; D not resolved. V was trimmed by 2 bases and J by 4 bases, leaving 14 bases between them. CDR3 size: 14 residues. The germline V gene has CDR1 GTSNPN and CDR2 SVGIG (reference sequence).